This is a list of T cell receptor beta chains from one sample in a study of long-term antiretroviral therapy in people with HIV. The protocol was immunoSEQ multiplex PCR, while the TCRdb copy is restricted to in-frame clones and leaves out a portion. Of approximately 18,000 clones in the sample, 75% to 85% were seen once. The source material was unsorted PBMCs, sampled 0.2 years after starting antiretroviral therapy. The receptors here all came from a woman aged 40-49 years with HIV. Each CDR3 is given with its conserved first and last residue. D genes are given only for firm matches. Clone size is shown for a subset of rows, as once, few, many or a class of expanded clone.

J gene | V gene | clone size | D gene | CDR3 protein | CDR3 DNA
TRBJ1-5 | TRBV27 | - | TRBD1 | CASSLFTPGGFQPQHF | TGTGCCAGCAGTTTATTTACCCCAGGGGGTTTTCAGCCCCAGCATTTT
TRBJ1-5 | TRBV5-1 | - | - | CASGREPGNQPQHF | TGCGCCAGCGGGAGGGAGCCAGGCAATCAGCCCCAGCATTTT
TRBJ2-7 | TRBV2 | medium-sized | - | CASSEHLRGHEQYF | TGTGCCAGCAGTGAGCACCTCAGGGGTCACGAGCAGTACTTC
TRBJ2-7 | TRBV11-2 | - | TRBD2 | CASSLVSREGIYEQYF | TGTGCCAGCAGCTTAGTTTCTCGGGAGGGAATCTACGAGCAGTACTTC
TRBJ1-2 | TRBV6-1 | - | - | CASTLGGTYGYTF | TGTGCCAGCACCCTCGGCGGGACCTATGGCTACACCTTC
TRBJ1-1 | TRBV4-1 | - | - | CASSHTGTLNTEAFF | TGCGCCAGCAGCCATACCGGGACCTTGAACACTGAAGCTTTCTTT
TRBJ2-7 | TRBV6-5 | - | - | CASSYGAGEYEQYF | TGTGCCAGCAGTTACGGGGCAGGGGAGTACGAGCAGTACTTC
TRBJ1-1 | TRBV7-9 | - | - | CASSFTEAFF | TGTGCCAGCAGCTTTACTGAAGCTTTCTTT
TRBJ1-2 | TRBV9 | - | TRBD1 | CASSVEGTGRGYTF | TGTGCCAGCAGCGTAGAAGGGACAGGGAGGGGCTACACCTTC
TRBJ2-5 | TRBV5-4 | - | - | CASSLESASQETQYF | TGTGCCAGCAGCTTGGAATCGGCGTCGCAAGAGACCCAGTACTTC
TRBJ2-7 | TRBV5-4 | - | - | CASSLDRVSHEQYF | TGTGCCAGCAGCTTGGACAGGGTCTCCCACGAGCAGTACTTC
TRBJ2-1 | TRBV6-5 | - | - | CASSPQSSYNEQFF | TGTGCCAGCAGTCCCCAGAGCTCCTACAATGAGCAGTTCTTC
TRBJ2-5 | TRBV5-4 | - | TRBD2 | CARGTSGGGLEETQYF | TGTGCCAGAGGGACTAGCGGGGGGGGTTTGGAAGAGACCCAGTACTTC
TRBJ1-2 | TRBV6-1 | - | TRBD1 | CASSVRGGSVNYGYTF | TGTGCCAGCAGTGTCAGGGGGGGTAGCGTAAACTATGGCTACACCTTC
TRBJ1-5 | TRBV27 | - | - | CASSLFAGVGRGNQPQHF | TGTGCCAGCAGTTTATTTGCCGGGGTCGGGAGGGGCAATCAGCCCCAGCATTTT
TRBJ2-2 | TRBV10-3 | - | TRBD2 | CAISENGLAGGLAGELFF | TGTGCCATCAGTGAAAATGGACTAGCGGGAGGTCTCGCGGGGGAGCTGTTTTTT
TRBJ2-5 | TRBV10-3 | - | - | CAISGGRETQYF | TGTGCCATCTCTGGCGGGCGAGAGACCCAGTACTTC
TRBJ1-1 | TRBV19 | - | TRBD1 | CASSGGQGFPTEAFF | TGTGCCAGTAGTGGGGGACAGGGGTTCCCCACTGAAGCTTTCTTT
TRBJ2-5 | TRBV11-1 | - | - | CASSFAFQETQYF | TGTGCCAGCAGCTTTGCTTTCCAAGAGACCCAGTACTTC
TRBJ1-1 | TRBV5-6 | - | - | CASSFRGRHTEAFF | TGTGCCAGCAGCTTCAGGGGTCGGCACACTGAAGCTTTCTTT
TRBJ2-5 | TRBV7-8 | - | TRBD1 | CASRFGQGGQETQYF | TGTGCCAGCAGGTTCGGACAGGGGGGCCAAGAGACCCAGTACTTC
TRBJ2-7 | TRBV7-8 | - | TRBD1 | CASSYSIYRDRGLYEQYF | TGTGCCAGCAGCTACTCAATCTACCGGGACAGGGGTTTATACGAGCAGTACTTC
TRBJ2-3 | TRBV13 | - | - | CASSSRAITDTQYF | TGTGCCAGCAGCTCAAGGGCCATCACAGATACGCAGTATTTT
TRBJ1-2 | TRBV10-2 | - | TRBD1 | CASSPDRGGNGYTF | TGCGCCAGCAGTCCCGACAGGGGGGGCAATGGCTACACCTTC
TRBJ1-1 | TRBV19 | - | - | CATEYSEGTEAFF | TGTGCCACAGAGTACTCGGAGGGCACTGAAGCTTTCTTT
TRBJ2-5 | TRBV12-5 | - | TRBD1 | CASGLVRTGGLETQYF | TGTGCTAGTGGTTTGGTACGAACAGGGGGCCTGGAGACCCAGTACTTC
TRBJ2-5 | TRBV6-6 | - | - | CASSYRGLETQYF | TGTGCCAGCAGTTACAGAGGGCTAGAGACCCAGTACTTC
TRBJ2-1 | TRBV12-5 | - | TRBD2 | CASGSGRAGTEQFF | TGTGCTAGTGGTTCTGGAAGAGCGGGGACTGAGCAGTTCTTC
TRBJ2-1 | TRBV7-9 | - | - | CASSAVHNEQFF | TGTGCCAGCAGCGCGGTACACAATGAGCAGTTCTTC
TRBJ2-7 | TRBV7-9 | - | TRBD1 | CASSFTGTGTSYEQYF | TGTGCCAGCAGCTTTACTGGGACAGGAACCTCCTACGAGCAGTACTTC
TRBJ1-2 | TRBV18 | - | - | CASSPARGDGYTF | TGTGCCAGCTCACCGGCCAGGGGAGATGGCTACACCTTC
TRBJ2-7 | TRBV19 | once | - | CASSASPYEQYF | TGTGCCAGTAGTGCAAGCCCCTACGAGCAGTACTTC